The clone carrying this TCR beta chain was detected only once. Its antigen is as yet unknown. The table came from immunoSEQ multiplex PCR; TCRdb's copy has only in-frame clones and leaves some out. The table lists over 100,000 clones, roughly 88% of them singletons. This specimen belongs to a study of T cell responses to AZD1222 COVID-19 vaccine. General observations from the study: Spike was spanned by vaccine-associated CD4 TCRs, which were dominant at 160-218 and 743-854. Repertoires in all cases were sampled only once the peak T cell response had passed.

This sample comprised peripheral blood, obtained 28 days after the second AZD1222 dose. The receptor's source is an adult who received the AZD1222 COVID-19 vaccine.

The CDR3 is CASSLRRDYGYTF. The CDR3 DNA reads as TGTGCCAGCAGTTTAAGGAGGGATTATGGCTACACCTTC. The rearrangement links TRBV12-3 or TRBV12-4 to TRBJ1-2; the D is unclear. The V and J ends lost 2 bases and 5 bases respectively, with 9 bases between them. The CDR3 runs 13 residues.